This T cell receptor beta chain emerged from a study of cytomegalovirus exposure and HLA in healthy donors. The V and J ends lost 8 bases and 1 base, in that order; junction bases with no gene match: 11. Germline V lookup: CDR1 MDHEN, CDR2 SYDVKM. CDR3 size: 15 residues. The PCR had 60 Vbeta and 13 Jbeta primers. The repertoire was sequenced with immunoSEQ multiplex PCR; TCRdb's copy has only in-frame clones and lacks some. The data show roughly 150,000 clones, roughly 85% seen once. Remarks on this clone: The sample carries other DNA sequences with the same CDR3.

The rearrangement links TRBV28 to TRBJ2-7, with 7 bases that match TRBD1. The sequence derives from a woman aged 18-29 years in good health and CMV-seronegative. The sequenced material came from PBMCs. The CDR3 reads CASPPRGGESYEQYF. The CDR3 nucleotides are TGTGCCAGCCCCCCCCGAGGGGGCGAGTCCTACGAGCAGTACTTC. Variable domain in full (rest from reference TRBV28 and TRBJ2-7): DVKVTQSSRYLVKRTGEKVFLECVQDMDHENMFWYRQDPGLGLRLIYFSYDVKMKEKGDIPEGYSVSREKKERFSLILESASTNQTSMYLCASPPRGGESYEQYFGPGTRLTVT.